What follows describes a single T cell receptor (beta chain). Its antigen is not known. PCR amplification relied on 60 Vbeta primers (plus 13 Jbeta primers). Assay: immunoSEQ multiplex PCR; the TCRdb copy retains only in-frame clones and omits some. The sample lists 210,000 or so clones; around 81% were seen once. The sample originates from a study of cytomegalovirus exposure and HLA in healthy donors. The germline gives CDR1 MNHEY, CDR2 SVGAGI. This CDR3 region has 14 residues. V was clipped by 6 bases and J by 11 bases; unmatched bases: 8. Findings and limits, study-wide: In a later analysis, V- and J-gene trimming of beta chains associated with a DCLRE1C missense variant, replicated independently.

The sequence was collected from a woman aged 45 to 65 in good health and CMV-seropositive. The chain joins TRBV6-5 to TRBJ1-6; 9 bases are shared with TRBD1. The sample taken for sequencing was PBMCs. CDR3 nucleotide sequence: TGTGCCAGCAGCTCTGGACAGGGGTTTCCACCCCTCCACTTT. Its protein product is CASSSGQGFPPLHF.